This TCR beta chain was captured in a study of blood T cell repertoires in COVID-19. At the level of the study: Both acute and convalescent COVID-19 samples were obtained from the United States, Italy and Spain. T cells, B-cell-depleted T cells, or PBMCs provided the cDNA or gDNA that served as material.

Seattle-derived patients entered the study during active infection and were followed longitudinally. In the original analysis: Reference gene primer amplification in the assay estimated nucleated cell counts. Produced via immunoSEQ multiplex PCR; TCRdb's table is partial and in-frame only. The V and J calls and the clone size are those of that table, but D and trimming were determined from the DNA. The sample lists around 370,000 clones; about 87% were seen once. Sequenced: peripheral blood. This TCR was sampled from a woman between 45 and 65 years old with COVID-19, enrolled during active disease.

CDR3 protein: CAISEQGAPYGYTF. CDR3 DNA: TGTGCCATCAGTGAACAGGGGGCGCCCTATGGCTACACCTTC. V and J are TRBV10-3 and TRBJ1-2, with 9 bases fitting TRBD1. Trimming took 3 bases from V and 4 from J; bases not matched to a gene: 3. Germline V lookup: CDR1 ENHRY, CDR2 SYGVKD. This CDR3 spans 14 amino acids.